The present entry profiles one TCR beta chain with its context. This specimen belongs to a study of CD8 T cells in Susac syndrome. V was clipped by 2 bases and J by 4 bases, with 12 bases between them. Per germline, CDR1 DFQATT and CDR2 SNEGSKA (reference sequence). The CDR3 is 14 amino acids. Random hexamers were used to reverse transcribe an amount of roughly 0.5 to 1 ug RNA. In TCRdb, the immunoSEQ multiplex PCR reads were re-called with MiXCR into one record per CDR3 protein. The sample has 190,000 or so distinct CDR3 sequences, 85% to 95% seen once. The sequence came from a human donor with multiple sclerosis. The sample comprised CD4+ T cells from PBMCs. The chain carries TRBV20-1 and TRBJ2-4; TRBD1 is a possible D gene (6 bases). The CDR3 coding sequence is TGCAGTGCTAGATACGGGCAGGGGAAAAACATTCAGTACTTC. This encodes CSARYGQGKNIQYF.